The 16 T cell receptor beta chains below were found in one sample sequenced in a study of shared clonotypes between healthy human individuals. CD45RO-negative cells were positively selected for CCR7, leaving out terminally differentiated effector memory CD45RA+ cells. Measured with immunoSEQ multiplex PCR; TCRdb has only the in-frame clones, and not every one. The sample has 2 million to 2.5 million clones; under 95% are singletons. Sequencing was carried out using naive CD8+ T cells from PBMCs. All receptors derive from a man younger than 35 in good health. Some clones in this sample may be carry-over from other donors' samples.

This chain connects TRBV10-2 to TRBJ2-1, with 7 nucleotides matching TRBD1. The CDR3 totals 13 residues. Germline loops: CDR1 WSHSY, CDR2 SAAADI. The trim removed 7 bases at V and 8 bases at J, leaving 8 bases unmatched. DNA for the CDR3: TGCGCCAGCACTAGGGGGCGTTTGGATGAGCAGTTCTTC. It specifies CASTRGRLDEQFF.

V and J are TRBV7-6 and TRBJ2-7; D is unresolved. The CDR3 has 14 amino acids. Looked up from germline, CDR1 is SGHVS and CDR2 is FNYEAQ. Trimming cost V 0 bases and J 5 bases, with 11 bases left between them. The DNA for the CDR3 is TGTGCCAGCAGCTTAGCTGGGATTAATGACGAGCAGTACTTC. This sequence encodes CASSLAGINDEQYF.

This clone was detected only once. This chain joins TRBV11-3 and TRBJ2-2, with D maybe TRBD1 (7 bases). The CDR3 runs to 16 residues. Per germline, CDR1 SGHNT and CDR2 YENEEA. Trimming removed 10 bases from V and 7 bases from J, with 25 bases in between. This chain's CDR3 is CATGGLPLLRGGELFF. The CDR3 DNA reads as TGTGCCACAGGGGGACTTCCCCTTCTTCGAGGCGGGGAGCTGTTTTTT.

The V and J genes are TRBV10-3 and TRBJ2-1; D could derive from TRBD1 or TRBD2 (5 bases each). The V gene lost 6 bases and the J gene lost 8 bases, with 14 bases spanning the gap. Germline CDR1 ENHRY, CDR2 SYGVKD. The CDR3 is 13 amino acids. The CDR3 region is CAIRSPGDDEQFF. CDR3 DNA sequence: TGTGCCATCAGGTCCCCTGGGGACGATGAGCAGTTCTTC.

The CDR3 loop reads CASRLTRRGYNEQFF. Written as DNA, the CDR3 is TGTGCCAGCAGACTGACCCGACGGGGCTACAATGAGCAGTTCTTC. The V and J genes are TRBV27 and TRBJ2-1; D may be TRBD2 (5 bases). Germline CDR1 and CDR2: MNHEY and SMNVEV (reference sequence). CDR3 size: 15 residues. V was shortened by 6 bases and J by 3 bases, with 15 bases between the two germline ends.

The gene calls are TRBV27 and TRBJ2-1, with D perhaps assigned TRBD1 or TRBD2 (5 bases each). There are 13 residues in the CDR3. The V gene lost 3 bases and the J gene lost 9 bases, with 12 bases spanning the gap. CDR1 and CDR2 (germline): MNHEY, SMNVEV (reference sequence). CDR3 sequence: CASSLSRDPEQFF. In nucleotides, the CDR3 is TGTGCCAGCAGTTTGTCCCGGGACCCTGAGCAGTTCTTC.

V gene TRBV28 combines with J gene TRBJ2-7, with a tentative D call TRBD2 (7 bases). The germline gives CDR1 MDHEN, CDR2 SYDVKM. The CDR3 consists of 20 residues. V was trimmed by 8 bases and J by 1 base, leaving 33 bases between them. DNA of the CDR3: TGTGCCAGCGGCTCGGTTAGCGGCGGGAGAGGGGGTCGGGGGTCCTACGAGCAGTACTTC. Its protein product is CASGSVSGGRGGRGSYEQYF.

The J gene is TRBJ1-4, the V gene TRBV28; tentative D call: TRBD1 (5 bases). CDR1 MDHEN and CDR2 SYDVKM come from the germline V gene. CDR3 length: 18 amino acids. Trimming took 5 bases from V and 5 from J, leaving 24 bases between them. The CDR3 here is CASSTQGGVRVENEKLFF. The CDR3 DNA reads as TGTGCCAGCAGTACCCAGGGAGGGGTCCGGGTAGAGAATGAAAAACTGTTTTTT.

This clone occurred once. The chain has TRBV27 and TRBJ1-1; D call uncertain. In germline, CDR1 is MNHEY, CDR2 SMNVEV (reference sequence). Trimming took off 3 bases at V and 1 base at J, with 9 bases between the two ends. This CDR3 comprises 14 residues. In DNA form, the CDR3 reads TGTGCCAGCAGTTTGTCCAGAAGGAACACTGAAGCTTTCTTT. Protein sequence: CASSLSRRNTEAFF.

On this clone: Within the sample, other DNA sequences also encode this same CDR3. The CDR3 here is CASGTDSYNEQFF. In DNA, the CDR3 is TGTGCCAGTGGGACAGACTCCTACAATGAGCAGTTCTTC. This chain joins TRBV27 and TRBJ2-1; 7 nucleotides match TRBD1. Germline lookup yields CDR1 MNHEY and CDR2 SMNVEV (reference sequence). J was trimmed by 0 bases and V by 9 bases; bases with no gene match: 2. CDR3 length equals 13 residues.

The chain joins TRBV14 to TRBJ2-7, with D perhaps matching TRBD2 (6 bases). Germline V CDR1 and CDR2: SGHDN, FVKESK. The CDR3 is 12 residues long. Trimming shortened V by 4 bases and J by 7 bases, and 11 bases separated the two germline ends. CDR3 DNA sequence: TGTGCCAGCAGCCTGGGACTTTATGAGCAGTACTTC. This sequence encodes CASSLGLYEQYF.

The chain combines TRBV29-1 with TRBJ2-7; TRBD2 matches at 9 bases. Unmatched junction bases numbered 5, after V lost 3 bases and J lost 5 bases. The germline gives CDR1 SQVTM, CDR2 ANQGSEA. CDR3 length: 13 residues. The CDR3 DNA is TGCAGCGTTGATGCGGGAGGGCCGGACGAGCAGTACTTC. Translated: CSVDAGGPDEQYF.

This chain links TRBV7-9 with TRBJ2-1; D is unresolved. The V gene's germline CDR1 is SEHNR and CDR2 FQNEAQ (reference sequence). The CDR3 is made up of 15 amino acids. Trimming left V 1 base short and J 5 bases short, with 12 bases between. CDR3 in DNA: TGTGCCAGCAGCTTAGTTGTCACCCCCAACAATGAGCAGTTCTTC. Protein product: CASSLVVTPNNEQFF.

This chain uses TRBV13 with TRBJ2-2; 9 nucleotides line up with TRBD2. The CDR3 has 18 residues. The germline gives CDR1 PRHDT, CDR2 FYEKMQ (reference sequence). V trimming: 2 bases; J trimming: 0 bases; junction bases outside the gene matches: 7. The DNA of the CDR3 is TGTGCCAGCAGCTTACGACTAGCGGCTTATTCGAACACCGGGGAGCTGTTTTTT. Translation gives CASSLRLAAYSNTGELFF. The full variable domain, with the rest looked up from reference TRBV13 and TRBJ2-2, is AAGVIQSPRHLIKEKRETATLKCYPIPRHDTVYWYQQGPGQDPQFLISFYEKMQSDKGSIPDRFSAQQFSDYHSELNMSSLELGDSALYFCASSLRLAAYSNTGELFFGEGSRLTVL.

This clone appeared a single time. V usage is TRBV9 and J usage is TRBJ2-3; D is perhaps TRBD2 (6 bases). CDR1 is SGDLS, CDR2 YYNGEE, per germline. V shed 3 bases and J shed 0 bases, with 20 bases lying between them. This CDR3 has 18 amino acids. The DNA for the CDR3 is TGTGCCAGCAGCGCCCTCCTCGATGTGAGCGGGAGCACAGATACGCAGTATTTT. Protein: CASSALLDVSGSTDTQYF.

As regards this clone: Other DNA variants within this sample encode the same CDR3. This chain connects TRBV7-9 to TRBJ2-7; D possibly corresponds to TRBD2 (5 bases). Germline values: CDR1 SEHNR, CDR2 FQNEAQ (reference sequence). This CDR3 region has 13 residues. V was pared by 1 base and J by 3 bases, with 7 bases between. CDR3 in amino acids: CASSLDGLYEQYF. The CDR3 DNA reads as TGTGCCAGCAGCTTAGACGGACTCTACGAGCAGTACTTC. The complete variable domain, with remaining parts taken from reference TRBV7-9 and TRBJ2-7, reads DTGVSQNPRHKITKRGQNVTFRCDPISEHNRLYWYRQTLGQGPEFLTYFQNEAQLEKSRLLSDRFSAERPKGSFSTLEIQRTEQGDSAMYLCASSLDGLYEQYFGPGTRLTVT.